Presented here are 17 T cell receptor beta chains from one specimen sequenced in a study of T cell repertoires in cytomegalovirus infection. Their antigen targets remain unknown. TCRdb fed the reads into MiXCR, producing one record per CDR3 protein. There are about 900,000 distinct CDR3 sequences in the sample; roughly 30% occur only once, and 10% to 15% lies in the top ten. This specimen consisted of cultured CD8+ T cells from PBMCs, obtained from culture after CMV antigen stimulation. The receptors were gathered from a human donor in good health (CMV status not recorded). Some clones in this sample may be carry-over from other donors' samples.

This clonotype was seen only a few times. The chain uses TRBV7-8 and TRBJ2-5; the D gene is possibly TRBD1 (6 bases). The CDR3 sequence is 17 residues long. The germline gives CDR1 SGHVS, CDR2 FQNEAQ. V lost 5 bases and J 2 bases, leaving 21 bases between the germline ends. The CDR3 spells CASSPARTVRPQETQYF. CDR3 bases: TGTGCCAGCAGCCCGGCCAGGACAGTGCGCCCTCAAGAGACCCAGTACTTC.

This clonotype has at least ten counts. V gene TRBV7-2 combines with J gene TRBJ2-3; 10 bases are a match to TRBD2. V shed 7 bases and J 1 base; nucleotides not matched to a gene: 8. Germline V lookup: CDR1 SGHTA, CDR2 FQGNSA. This CDR3 comprises 16 residues. CDR3 amino acids: CASTIQRGGRTDTQYF. CDR3 nucleotide sequence: TGTGCCAGCACCATCCAGCGGGGGGGCCGCACAGATACGCAGTATTTT.

This chain links TRBV5-1 with TRBJ2-7, with 7 bases aligning to TRBD2. CDR1 is SGHRS and CDR2 is YFSETQ in the germline V gene. V shed 6 bases and J 4 bases; nucleotides not matched to a gene: 7. The CDR3 totals 13 residues. CDR3 loop: CASTPGGGYEQYF. The CDR3 DNA reads TGCGCCAGCACCCCAGGCGGGGGTTACGAGCAGTACTTC.

This chain joins TRBV7-8 and TRBJ2-3; the match to TRBD2 covers 12 bases. This CDR3 spans 17 amino acids. Trimming cost V 5 bases and J 6 bases; bases outside gene matches: 12. The germline CDR1 and CDR2 sequences are SGHVS and FQNEAQ. CDR3 protein: CASSLRLAGDFDDTQYF. CDR3 sequence (DNA): TGTGCCAGCAGCCTACGACTAGCGGGGGACTTCGATGATACGCAGTATTTT.

The sample holds a few counts of this clonotype. The CDR3: CASASRTSLTDTQYF. The CDR3 DNA sequence: TGTGCCAGTGCCTCCCGGACTAGCCTTACAGATACGCAGTATTTT. The chain joins TRBV19 to TRBJ2-3; 8 nucleotides agree with TRBD2. The ends lost 8 bases at V and 3 bases at J; junction bases unmatched: 10. The CDR3 runs to 15 residues. CDR1 and CDR2 from the germline V gene are LNHDA and SQIVND (reference sequence).

This clonotype was counted a few times. V is TRBV19 and J is TRBJ2-3; possible D gene TRBD1, 6 bases. The CDR3 is made up of 13 amino acids. V gave up 6 bases and J gave up 2 bases, with 9 bases separating them. Germline CDR1 LNHDA, CDR2 SQIVND (reference sequence). Here the CDR3 reads CASSRTATDTQYF. CDR3 in DNA: TGTGCCAGTAGCAGGACAGCCACAGATACGCAGTATTTT.

The CDR3 loop reads CSVGASSGVTDTQYF. The CDR3 DNA is TGCAGCGTTGGGGCCTCTAGCGGGGTGACAGATACGCAGTATTTT. The chain links TRBV29-1 to TRBJ2-3, with 9 bases matching TRBD2. V lost 4 bases and J lost 3; bases outside the gene matches: 8. CDR1 SQVTM and CDR2 ANQGSEA come from the germline V gene. The CDR3 is made up of 15 amino acids.

This clonotype was seen only a few times. This chain links TRBV20-1 with TRBJ1-5; 8 bases line up with TRBD1. CDR3 length: 13 amino acids. CDR1 is DFQATT and CDR2 is SNEGSKA in the germline V gene (reference sequence). J was trimmed by 7 bases and V by 3 bases; bases with no gene match: 5. The DNA for the CDR3 is TGCAGTGCTAGGGACAGGGTTGGCCAGCCCCAGCATTTT. Its translation: CSARDRVGQPQHF.

The chain's CDR3 is CATSSSGVNTEAFF. The CDR3 coding sequence is TGTGCCACCTCCTCAAGCGGAGTGAACACTGAAGCTTTCTTT. The V call is TRBV15, the J call TRBJ1-1; D is ambiguous. This CDR3 comprises 14 residues. V gave up 8 bases and J gave up 0 bases, with 13 bases separating them. Per the germline V gene, CDR1 is LNHNV and CDR2 is YYDKDF (reference sequence).

The genes are TRBV12-3 or TRBV12-4 and TRBJ2-3; 8 bases line up with TRBD2. This CDR3 contains 12 residues. J gave up 6 bases and V 7 bases, and 3 bases lay outside the gene matches. In nucleotides, the CDR3 is TGTGCCAGCACGGGGGGGGCGGATACGCAGTATTTT. Its protein is CASTGGADTQYF.

In this sample, this clonotype turned up a few times. The chain carries TRBV2 and TRBJ2-5; 8 nucleotides align to TRBD2. Trimming at V came to 7 bases and at J to 0 bases, leaving 7 bases not matched to a gene. CDR1 is SNHLY, CDR2 FYNNEI, per germline. The CDR3 sequence is 15 residues long. CDR3 region: CASKVSGGHQETQYF. CDR3 nucleotides: TGTGCCAGCAAAGTAAGCGGGGGCCACCAAGAGACCCAGTACTTC.

The rearrangement uses TRBV19 and TRBJ1-5; D might be TRBD1 (5 bases). The CDR3 is made up of 14 amino acids. CDR1 and CDR2 (germline): LNHDA, SQIVND (reference sequence). V was shortened by 5 bases and J by 3 bases, with 11 bases between the two germline ends. The CDR3 DNA reads as TGTGCCAGTAGTCCCTGGGGGAACAATCAGCCCCAGCATTTT. Its protein is CASSPWGNNQPQHF.

The V call is TRBV4-1, the J call TRBJ1-1; perhaps TRBD1 as D (5 bases). Germline V gene sequence: CDR1 MGHRA, CDR2 YSYEKL. V dropped 4 bases and J dropped 4 bases, with 16 bases sitting between them. CDR3 length equals 15 residues. In DNA form, the CDR3 reads TGCGCCAGCAGCCCGTCAGGAGGCCAGGGCACTGAAGCTTTCTTT. Translation: CASSPSGGQGTEAFF.

The chain joins TRBV2 to TRBJ1-1; D gene ambiguous. V lost 7 bases, J lost 4 bases, and 10 bases lay in between. CDR3 length equals 12 residues. Germline assignment: CDR1 SNHLY and CDR2 FYNNEI. CDR3: CASTGTATEAFF. CDR3 sequence (DNA): TGTGCCAGCACTGGAACAGCCACTGAAGCTTTCTTT.

This clonotype was counted at least ten times. V is TRBV7-2 and J is TRBJ1-5, with D unresolved. Trimming removed 0 bases at V and 7 bases at J, with 13 bases between. Germline V gene data show CDR1 as SGHTA and CDR2 as FQGNSA. The CDR3 is 15 residues long. DNA of the CDR3: TGTGCCAGCAGCTTAGCGTTAGATAGGACCCAGCCCCAGCATTTT. Protein: CASSLALDRTQPQHF.

In this sample, this clonotype turned up many times. The rearrangement joins TRBV7-6 to TRBJ1-1, with a possible D match to TRBD1 (6 bases). In germline, CDR1 is SGHVS, CDR2 FNYEAQ. V lost 1 base and J lost 0, with 12 bases in between. The CDR3 is 16 amino acids. The CDR3 nucleotides read TGTGCCAGCAGCTTAGAGGGGGGGCCCCTGAACACTGAAGCTTTCTTT. This translates into CASSLEGGPLNTEAFF.

The table lists this clonotype with a few counts. This rearrangement joins TRBV29-1 to TRBJ2-5; 10 bases are shared with TRBD2. Germline lookup yields CDR1 SQVTM and CDR2 ANQGSEA. With V trimmed by 0 bases and J by 0 bases, 7 bases remained unmatched. The CDR3 runs to 17 residues. CDR3 sequence reads: CSVEDPLSGGYQETQYF. The CDR3, as DNA: TGCAGCGTTGAAGATCCCCTTAGCGGGGGGTACCAAGAGACCCAGTACTTC.